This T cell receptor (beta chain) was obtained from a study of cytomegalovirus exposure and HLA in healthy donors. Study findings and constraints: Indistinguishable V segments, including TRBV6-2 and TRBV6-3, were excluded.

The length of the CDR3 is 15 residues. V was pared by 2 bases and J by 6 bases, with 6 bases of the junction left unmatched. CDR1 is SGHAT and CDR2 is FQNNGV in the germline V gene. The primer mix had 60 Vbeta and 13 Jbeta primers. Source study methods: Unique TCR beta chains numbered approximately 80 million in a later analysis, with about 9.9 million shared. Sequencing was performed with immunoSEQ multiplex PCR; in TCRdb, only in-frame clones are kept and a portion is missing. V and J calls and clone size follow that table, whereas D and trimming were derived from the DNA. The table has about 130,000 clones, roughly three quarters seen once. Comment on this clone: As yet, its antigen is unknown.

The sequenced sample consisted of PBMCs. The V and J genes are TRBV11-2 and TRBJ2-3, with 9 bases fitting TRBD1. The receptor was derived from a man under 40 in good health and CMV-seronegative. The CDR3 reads CASSLIGQGIDTQYF. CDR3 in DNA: TGTGCCAGCAGCTTAATCGGACAGGGGATCGATACGCAGTATTTT.